This T cell receptor beta chain stems from a study of shared clonotypes between healthy human individuals. This CDR3 is 14 amino acids long. V lost 0 bases to trimming and J lost 5 bases, with 11 bases between them. Germline loops: CDR1 SGDLS, CDR2 YYNGEE. To note about this clone: Its antigen is not identified.

Into CD45RA+ naive and CD45RA-negative memory subsets, the CD4+ cells were split. Study processing details: Without quality scores, immunoSEQ junctional reads could not be filtered like full-length reads. Libraries were prepared by immunoSEQ multiplex PCR; TCRdb keeps only in-frame clonotypes and omits some of them. The D gene and trimming were derived from the DNA, and the V and J assignments and clone size from that table. The sample holds over a million clones, 75% to 80% seen once. Findings of the study overall: Clonotype sharing among donors likely depends on sequencing depth. It was observed that approximately 5% of naive CD4 clonotypes were shared across several donors.

This receptor was obtained from a man younger than 30 in good health. Some clones in this sample may be carry-over from other donors' samples. The sequenced sample was memory CD4+ T cells from PBMCs. Subset in this sample: CD45RA-negative fraction. The V and J genes are TRBV9 and TRBJ2-5; D is undetermined. The CDR3 DNA sequence: TGTGCCAGCAGCGTAGATACGGGTCTGGAGACCCAGTACTTC. Its translation: CASSVDTGLETQYF.